The 4 T cell receptor beta chains reported below all come from one sample, sequenced in a study of CD8+CD57+ T cells in acquired aplastic anemia (dated by TCRdb to the late 2010s). Reads for this sample came from an Illumina HiSeq 2000. Genomic DNA was used as template for profiling of TCR beta VDJ combinations and CDR3 sequences. TCRdb took the public reads, trimmed them with fastp at Q25, ran MiXCR for clone calling and kept in-frame beta chains. Rows are combined by CDR3 protein, so each entry shows the most common genes and DNA. A total of 150,000 to 200,000 distinct CDR3 sequences appear in this sample, around 45% of them only once. The biggest ten clones account for approximately 1.1% of the sample. The sample was sorted CD4+, CD8+, or CD8+CD57+ T cells (not recorded which) from PBMCs. These TCRs come from a human donor in good health.

Of note for this clonotype: It may be a read error: a sequence one base away is much more abundant. This sequence joins TRBV6-2 or TRBV6-3 and TRBJ2-7; D unresolved. V was trimmed by 6 bases and J by 6 bases, leaving 18 bases between them. CDR1 and CDR2 (germline): MNHEY, SVGEGT. The CDR3 is 14 residues long. This CDR3 reads CASSVDPNLGEQYF. CDR3 nucleotide sequence: TGTGCCAGCAGCGTAGATCCGAACCTGGGCGAGCAGTACTTC.

Sample share makes this clonotype medium-sized. The V gene is TRBV10-3, the J gene TRBJ1-2; TRBD1 might be the D (6 bases). Trimming removed 4 bases at V and 6 bases at J, with 15 bases between. The CDR3 has 14 residues. CDR1 ENHRY and CDR2 SYGVKD come from the germline V gene. CDR3 residues: CAISARGAADGYTF. The CDR3 DNA reads TGTGCCATCAGTGCGCGGGGGGCAGCGGATGGCTACACCTTC.

This clonotype was picked up many times. The chain couples TRBV7-2 to TRBJ2-5, with TRBD1 as a possible D gene (6 bases). Trimming removed 1 base at V and 3 bases at J, with 12 bases between. CDR1 is SGHTA and CDR2 is FQGNSA in the germline V gene. The CDR3 is 15 residues long. The CDR3 region has the DNA TGTGCCAGCAGCTTAGGAGGACAGAAAAAAGAGACCCAGTACTTC. Its protein is CASSLGGQKKETQYF.

This clonotype was detected many times. The chain links TRBV7-2 to TRBJ1-5; 9 bases map to TRBD1. Germline V gene sequence: CDR1 SGHTA, CDR2 FQGNSA. The CDR3 is 15 amino acids. Trimming took 3 bases from V and 4 from J; bases not matched to a gene: 4. CDR3 loop: CASSFTGGGNQPQHF. For the CDR3, the DNA is TGTGCCAGCAGCTTTACAGGGGGCGGAAATCAGCCCCAGCATTTT.